Listed here is a single T cell receptor beta chain. Its antigen is undetermined. The sample originates from a study of immune evolution from preneoplasia to lung adenocarcinoma. Background on the study: HLA loss of heterozygosity: under 7.5% AIS, around 16% MIA, over 30% ADC, none AAH. Notes on the study in general: Top clone share appeared to fall from AAH through AIS, MIA, adenocarcinoma. Clonality was highest in normal lung, lower in later-stage lesions apparently.

V was pared by 1 base and J by 8 bases, with 9 bases between. The CDR3 runs 13 residues. Germline assignment: CDR1 GTSNPN and CDR2 SVGIG (reference sequence). Generated by immunoSEQ multiplex PCR, the TCRdb table keeps only in-frame clones and is missing some. This sample has about 14,000 clones, with 65% to 85% found just once. The sequence was collected from a person aged 65-85 years with lung adenocarcinoma. The sample consisted of FFPE minimally invasive lung adenocarcinoma tissue. The V gene is TRBV30, the J gene TRBJ1-6; no firm D call. CDR3 region: CAWSGEQDSPLHF. The CDR3 nucleotides are TGTGCCTGGAGTGGGGAGCAGGATTCACCCCTCCACTTT.